Below, 20 T cell receptor beta chains from the same sample are listed, as sequenced in a study of blood T cell repertoires in COVID-19. Profiled with immunoSEQ multiplex PCR; TCRdb holds only in-frame clones, not every one. The sample shows fewer than 200,000 clones, 85% of them seen only once. Input material: peripheral blood. The source of these receptors is a man aged 40-50 years with acute or convalescent COVID-19.

CDR3 nucleotides: TGTGCCAGCAAAATCAGGGAGGGAACCACTGAAGCTTTCTTT. It yields the protein CASKIREGTTEAFF. V gene TRBV7-2 combines with J gene TRBJ1-1; a weak D match, TRBD1 (5 bases). The CDR3 is made up of 14 amino acids. V lost 7 bases and J lost 4, with 16 bases in between. Germline V gives CDR1 SGHTA, CDR2 FQGNSA.

The chain joins TRBV3-1 (or the pseudogene TRBV3-2) to TRBJ2-5; 9 bases map to TRBD2. There are 15 residues in the CDR3. After removal of 1 base from V and 6 bases from J, the junction contained 6 bases not matched to a gene. CDR1 LGHDT and CDR2 YNNKEL come from the germline V gene (reference sequence). CDR3 in amino acids: CASSQVSGGSKTQYF. In nucleotides, the CDR3 is TGTGCCAGCAGCCAAGTTAGCGGGGGATCGAAGACCCAGTACTTC.

J is TRBJ1-2 and V is TRBV19; TRBD1 matches at 7 bases. Germline V lookup: CDR1 LNHDA, CDR2 SQIVND (reference sequence). The CDR3 runs to 17 residues. With 10 bases clipped from V and 2 bases from J, the junction kept 19 bases outside the gene matches. The CDR3 DNA reads TGTGCCACTGGGGGAGTTCGCCTCACAGGGGCGAACTATGGCTACACCTTC. It specifies CATGGVRLTGANYGYTF.

The V call is TRBV11-1, the J call TRBJ1-1, with 8 bases that match TRBD1. V shed 4 bases, J shed 5 bases, and the junction held 6 bases outside the gene matches. The CDR3 runs to 14 residues. CDR1 SGHAT and CDR2 FQDESV come from the germline V gene (reference sequence). Written as DNA, the CDR3 is TGTGCCAGCAGCTACGGACAGGGCGGGACTGAAGCTTTCTTT. This sequence encodes CASSYGQGGTEAFF.

V usage is TRBV3-1 (or the pseudogene TRBV3-2) and J usage is TRBJ2-7; 7 positions match TRBD1. This CDR3 region has 13 residues. Trimming removed 1 base from V and 4 bases from J; junction bases left unmatched: 1. Germline-derived CDR1 and CDR2 are LGHDT and YNNKEL (reference sequence). The DNA for the CDR3 is TGTGCCAGCAGCCAAGGACAGGGTTACGAGCAGTACTTC. This translates into CASSQGQGYEQYF.

The gene calls are TRBV28 and TRBJ1-2, with D uncertain. Looked up from germline, CDR1 is MDHEN and CDR2 is SYDVKM. The CDR3 runs to 12 residues. Trimming removed 6 bases from V and 4 bases from J, with 9 bases in between. In DNA, the CDR3 is TGTGCCAGCAGCTTAACGGTCTATGGCTACACCTTC. Amino acids: CASSLTVYGYTF.

This sequence joins TRBV6-6 and TRBJ1-3, with 7 nucleotides matching TRBD1. The V gene end was trimmed by 4 bases and the J gene end by 4 bases; junction bases not matched to a gene: 7. CDR1 is MNHNY and CDR2 is SVGAGI in the germline V gene (reference sequence). This CDR3 contains 15 residues. This CDR3 is CASSSYRGSGNTIYF. DNA of the CDR3: TGTGCCAGCAGTTCGTACAGGGGATCGGGAAACACCATATATTTT.

This clone has just a few counts. This chain uses TRBV5-5 with TRBJ1-2, with 7 bases fitting TRBD1. The CDR3 length is 14 residues. The germline gives CDR1 SGHKS, CDR2 YYEKEE (reference sequence). Trimming at V came to 9 bases and at J to 6 bases, leaving 14 bases not matched to a gene. The CDR3 sequence: CATTGQLARDGYTF. CDR3 nucleotide sequence: TGTGCCACTACGGGACAGCTCGCTCGCGATGGCTACACCTTC.

The chain carries TRBV19 and TRBJ2-7, with a tentative D call TRBD1 (5 bases). The CDR3 spans 14 residues. Trimming pared 0 bases from V and 4 bases from J, leaving 10 bases between. Looked up from germline, CDR1 is LNHDA and CDR2 is SQIVND (reference sequence). The CDR3 region is CASSIDRQRYEQYF. The CDR3, as DNA: TGTGCCAGTAGTATAGATCGACAGCGATACGAGCAGTACTTC.

The rearrangement links TRBV5-1 to TRBJ2-7; D unresolved. Trimming took 0 bases from V and 2 from J, leaving 12 bases between them. Germline-derived CDR1 and CDR2 are SGHRS and YFSETQ. The CDR3 runs to 15 residues. This CDR3 reads CASSLGSNRAYEQYF. In DNA, the CDR3 is TGCGCCAGCAGCTTGGGTTCGAACAGAGCCTACGAGCAGTACTTC. Together with reference TRBV5-1 and TRBJ2-7, the CDR3 gives the full variable domain: KAGVTQTPRYLIKTRGQQVTLSCSPISGHRSVSWYQQTPGQGLQFLFEYFSETQRNKGNFPGRFSGRQFSNSRSEMNVSTLELGDSALYLCASSLGSNRAYEQYFGPGTRLTVT.

This clone occurred once. The chain is built from TRBV5-1 and TRBJ1-1, with 10 bases identical to TRBD1. CDR1 SGHRS and CDR2 YFSETQ come from the germline V gene. Trimming cost V 4 bases and J 3 bases; bases outside gene matches: 3. The CDR3 consists of 14 residues. CDR3 DNA sequence: TGCGCCAGCAGCGCGACAGGGGGCGACACTGAAGCTTTCTTT. It translates to CASSATGGDTEAFF. Based on the CDR3 plus reference TRBV5-1 and TRBJ1-1, the full variable domain is KAGVTQTPRYLIKTRGQQVTLSCSPISGHRSVSWYQQTPGQGLQFLFEYFSETQRNKGNFPGRFSGRQFSNSRSEMNVSTLELGDSALYLCASSATGGDTEAFFGQGTRLTVV.

The CDR3 coding sequence is TGTGCCAGCAGCCAAGATCCGGGGGGACGTGGTGTGGATGAGCAGTTCTTC. Protein sequence: CASSQDPGGRGVDEQFF. The chain links TRBV4-2 to TRBJ2-1; 7 bases map to TRBD2. The CDR3 length is 17 residues. J lost 8 bases, V lost 0 bases, and 13 bases had no gene match. CDR1 is LGHNA and CDR2 is YNFKEQ in the germline V gene.

The V gene is TRBV11-2, the J gene TRBJ2-5, with D maybe TRBD1 (6 bases). V lost 1 base, J lost 4 bases, and 16 bases lay in between. This CDR3 contains 16 residues. Germline V gene lookup returns CDR1 SGHAT and CDR2 FQNNGV. The CDR3 bases are TGTGCCAGCAGCTTAGTGAGACAGGACCCCACAGAGACCCAGTACTTC. Its translation: CASSLVRQDPTETQYF.

The sample holds a few counts of this clone. The rearrangement uses TRBV9 and TRBJ1-5; 7 bases are a match to TRBD1. The ends lost 2 bases at V and 7 bases at J; junction bases unmatched: 30. In germline, CDR1 is SGDLS, CDR2 YYNGEE. The CDR3 loop spans 22 amino acids. The CDR3 region is CASSVSWMDKGAGDNPCQPQHF. The CDR3 nucleotides are TGTGCCAGCAGCGTCTCTTGGATGGACAAGGGGGCAGGGGACAATCCCTGCCAGCCCCAGCATTTT.

The chain couples TRBV7-2 to TRBJ2-5; perhaps TRBD1 as D (6 bases). Deletions cut 0 bases from V and 3 bases from J, with 11 bases between. Germline loops: CDR1 SGHTA, CDR2 FQGNSA. The CDR3 totals 15 residues. The CDR3 reads CASSLAARGKETQYF. For the CDR3, the DNA is TGTGCCAGCAGCTTAGCTGCCAGGGGTAAAGAGACCCAGTACTTC.

The genes are TRBV2 and TRBJ1-1; D remains unclear. CDR1 and CDR2 (germline): SNHLY, FYNNEI. The CDR3 has 15 residues. V dropped 3 bases and J dropped 3 bases, with 14 bases sitting between them. DNA of the CDR3: TGTGCCAGCAGTGACTTGGGCAGGCTGGACACTGAAGCTTTCTTT. As protein: CASSDLGRLDTEAFF. Variable domain in full (rest from reference TRBV2 and TRBJ1-1): EPEVTQTPSHQVTQMGQEVILRCVPISNHLYFYWYRQILGQKVEFLVSFYNNEISEKSEIFDDQFSVERPDGSNFTLKIRSTKLEDSAMYFCASSDLGRLDTEAFFGQGTRLTVV.

The chain employs TRBV19 and TRBJ1-5, with D maybe TRBD1 (6 bases). Germline lookup yields CDR1 LNHDA and CDR2 SQIVND (reference sequence). Between the trimmed V and J ends, which lost 4 bases and 5 bases, there was a span of 24 bases. CDR3 length: 18 residues. DNA for the CDR3: TGTGCCAGTAGTAAGTCGGCCGGGACACTCGGAGGTTATCAGCCCCAGCATTTT. This sequence encodes CASSKSAGTLGGYQPQHF.

The chain uses TRBV27 and TRBJ2-6; D is perhaps TRBD2 (6 bases). The V end lost 2 bases, the J end lost 2 bases, and 13 bases lay between the germline ends. The germline V gene encodes CDR1 MNHEY and CDR2 SMNVEV (reference sequence). The CDR3 has 17 residues. CDR3 DNA: TGTGCCAGCAGTTTAAATGGAGGGAGCGCTGGGGCCAACGTCCTGACTTTC. Translation gives CASSLNGGSAGANVLTF.

The chain has TRBV3-1 (or the pseudogene TRBV3-2) and TRBJ2-2; 12 bases are shared with TRBD2. The CDR3 is 16 amino acids. V dropped 2 bases and J dropped 6; count of bases not matched to a gene: 4. Germline CDR1 LGHDT, CDR2 YNNKEL (reference sequence). CDR3 sequence: CASSQSSGGAAGELFF. CDR3 coding DNA: TGTGCCAGCAGCCAATCTAGCGGGGGGGCTGCCGGGGAGCTGTTTTTT.

The chain carries TRBV9 and TRBJ1-3, with D tentatively TRBD1 (6 bases). Germline loops: CDR1 SGDLS, CDR2 YYNGEE. The CDR3 consists of 16 residues. Trimming stripped 4 bases from V and 0 bases from J, with 14 bases between. In nucleotides, the CDR3 is TGTGCCAGCAGCACCCGACAGGCCTCCTCTGGAAACACCATATATTTT. It translates to CASSTRQASSGNTIYF.